This record concerns one TCR beta chain sequence. The sample comes from a study of blood T cell repertoires in COVID-19. As for the study in general: Sources were T cells, B-cell-depleted T cells, or PBMCs; the material itself was cDNA or gDNA.

Repertoires were generated with immunoSEQ multiplex PCR, while TCRdb's copy carries only in-frame clones and drops some. The sample lists a few hundred thousand clones, about nine tenths occurring once. Seattle cases were enrolled at active infection and followed longitudinally. This receptor was obtained from a woman in her 30s with COVID-19, enrolled during active disease. Sequenced input: peripheral blood.

CDR3 nucleotides: TGCAGCGTGCTCTTCGGGGGGCCCTACAATGAGCAGTTCTTC. It specifies CSVLFGGPYNEQFF. The chain joins TRBV29-1 to TRBJ2-1; D is possibly TRBD2 (7 bases). This CDR3 is 14 amino acids long. CDR1 is SQVTM and CDR2 is ANQGSEA in the germline V gene. Between the trimmed V and J ends, which lost 6 bases and 2 bases, there was a span of 14 bases.